This T cell receptor beta chain emerged from a study of shared clonotypes between healthy human individuals. This clone was counted only a few times. Its antigen is undetermined. Findings of the study overall: With a handful of donors compared, 5% to 5.5% of naive CD4 clonotypes were shared. Sample collection involved blood only; tissue repertoires are likely different. An expected dependence of interdonor clonotype sharing on sequencing depth was noted.

The CDR3 covers 13 residues. The J segment lost 1 base and the V segment lost 10 bases, leaving 6 bases of the junction unmatched. CDR1 is MDHEN, CDR2 SYDVKM, per germline. TCRdb's copy holds only in-frame clones and misses some; the assay was immunoSEQ multiplex PCR. The sample records over a million clones, 75% to 85% being singletons. The receptor's source is a man younger than 35 in good health. Some clones in this sample may be carry-over from other donors' samples. This chain joins TRBV28 and TRBJ1-1; 7 nucleotides agree with TRBD1. What was sequenced was memory CD4+ T cells from PBMCs. Described subset: CD45RA-negative fraction. CDR3 DNA: TGTGCCATCTCTGGGACAGCGAACACTGAAGCTTTCTTT. Translation: CAISGTANTEAFF.